Each of the 21 T cell receptor beta chains below was sequenced from the same sample in a study of patients and donors after allogeneic stem cell transplantation (dated by TCRdb to 2019 to 2021). The library came from RT-PCR. Sequencing instrument: NextSeq 550. TCRdb's own reprocessing of the public reads used fastp at Q25 and MiXCR and kept productive beta chains. All rows with the same CDR3 protein become a single entry with the most common DNA and genes. The sample records around 160,000 distinct CDR3 sequences, approximately 30% of which are singletons. Around 3.3% of the sample goes to the ten largest clones. The specimen sequenced was blood, either unsorted or a sorted T cell fraction (not recorded which). These TCRs come from a human donor who was either an allogeneic HSCT recipient or a stem cell or donor lymphocyte infusion donor (not recorded which). It is not recorded whose cells these are; they may come from a transplant donor.

This clonotype was counted a few times. This chain links TRBV11-2 with TRBJ2-3; TRBD2 might be the D (6 bases). The V and J ends lost 3 bases and 6 bases respectively, with 16 bases between them. CDR3 length equals 15 residues. Per the germline V gene, CDR1 is SGHAT and CDR2 is FQNNGV. The CDR3 loop is CASSFLAEARDTQYF. Here the CDR3 DNA reads TGTGCCAGCAGCTTCTTAGCGGAAGCAAGGGATACGCAGTATTTT.

This sequence joins TRBV7-8 and TRBJ2-3, with 10 bases matching TRBD1. The V gene end was trimmed by 2 bases and the J gene end by 4 bases; junction bases not matched to a gene: 3. Germline V gene sequence: CDR1 SGHVS, CDR2 FQNEAQ. The CDR3 is 15 residues long. DNA of the CDR3: TGTGCCAGCAGCTTATGGGACAGGGGTCCAGATACGCAGTATTTT. Residues: CASSLWDRGPDTQYF.

The chain uses TRBV20-1 and TRBJ2-7; 8 bases are a match to TRBD2. The V gene end was trimmed by 4 bases and the J gene end by 3 bases; junction bases not matched to a gene: 11. The germline CDR1 and CDR2 sequences are DFQATT and SNEGSKA (reference sequence). This CDR3 region has 15 residues. The CDR3 DNA follows: TGCAGTGCTAACCGGGAGGGCCGTTCGCTCTACGAGCAGTACTTC. It is translated as CSANREGRSLYEQYF.

In its sample, this clonotype was seen a few times. V usage is TRBV28 and J usage is TRBJ1-6; D is possibly TRBD1 (5 bases). This CDR3 has 13 amino acids. The V gene's germline CDR1 is MDHEN and CDR2 SYDVKM. The DNA of the CDR3 is TGTGCGACTGGGGCCGACATTAATTCACCCCTCCACTTT. Its translation is CATGADINSPLHF.

About this clonotype: The junction differs from germline at one of its ends, possibly a read error. The chain couples TRBV5-5 to TRBJ2-1; the match to TRBD1 covers 9 bases. CDR1 SGHKS and CDR2 YYEKEE come from the germline V gene (reference sequence). CDR3 size: 16 residues. As DNA, the CDR3 is TGTGCCAGCACCTTGTGGGGGGACAGGGCCTACAATGAGCAGTTCTTC. It yields the protein CASTLWGDRAYNEQFF.

At least ten counts were recorded for this clonotype. V and J are TRBV4-2 and TRBJ1-1; tentative D call: TRBD1 (5 bases). Germline CDR1 and CDR2: LGHNA and YNFKEQ. The CDR3 length is 15 residues. Trimming cost V 3 bases and J 1 base, with 12 bases left between them. Written as DNA, the CDR3 is TGTGCCAGCAGCCAGGGTGACAGACCGAACACTGAAGCTTTCTTT. Encoded protein: CASSQGDRPNTEAFF.

This chain links TRBV7-8 with TRBJ2-3; TRBD2 aligns across 11 bases. V was pared by 5 bases and J by 3 bases, with 7 bases of the junction left unmatched. Germline CDR1 and CDR2: SGHVS and FQNEAQ. The CDR3 totals 16 residues. DNA for the CDR3: TGTGCCAGCAGCCATCGACTAGCGGGATCGACAGATACGCAGTATTTT. This encodes CASSHRLAGSTDTQYF.

This sequence joins TRBV6-5 and TRBJ2-7, with 10 bases identical to TRBD2. Germline V gene sequence: CDR1 MNHEY, CDR2 SVGAGI. The V and J ends lost 2 bases and 3 bases, in that order; junction bases with no gene match: 4. The CDR3 consists of 15 residues. Here the CDR3 reads CASSYGLADNYEQYF. The CDR3 bases are TGTGCCAGCAGTTACGGACTAGCGGACAACTACGAGCAGTACTTC.

The chain combines TRBV4-3 with TRBJ2-1, with D uncertain. Germline V lookup: CDR1 LGHNA, CDR2 YSLEER. V lost 1 base and J lost 2, with 9 bases in between. This CDR3 has 15 amino acids. CDR3 bases: TGCGCCAGCAGCCAAGGGGCATGGCCCTACAATGAGCAGTTCTTC. It codes for CASSQGAWPYNEQFF.

This clonotype was counted at least ten times. The chain joins TRBV5-1 to TRBJ2-4; D unclear. The CDR3 is made up of 15 amino acids. Trimming took off 4 bases at V and 7 bases at J, with 18 bases between the two ends. Germline CDR1 and CDR2: SGHRS and YFSETQ. In DNA, the CDR3 is TGCGCCAGCAGCGCCGGCCGGGTCCTTGGTAACATTCAGTACTTC. This sequence encodes CASSAGRVLGNIQYF.

This clonotype occurred a few times. The gene calls are TRBV7-3 and TRBJ2-2; maybe TRBD1 (5 bases). Germline V gene data show CDR1 as SGHTA and CDR2 as FQGTGA. The CDR3 length is 14 residues. Trimming removed 5 bases at V and 1 base at J, with 8 bases between. In DNA, the CDR3 is TGTGCCAGCAGCGTGCAGGGGAACACCGGGGAGCTGTTTTTT. It codes for CASSVQGNTGELFF.

In its sample, this clonotype was seen a few times. The gene calls are TRBV10-3 and TRBJ2-7; D might be TRBD2 (5 bases). CDR1 and CDR2 (germline): ENHRY, SYGVKD. The CDR3 runs 13 residues. Trimming pared 7 bases from V and 1 base from J, leaving 11 bases between. CDR3: CAIKGEWSYEQYF. The CDR3 DNA is TGTGCCATCAAGGGAGAATGGTCCTACGAGCAGTACTTC.

This chain joins TRBV29-1 and TRBJ2-5, with D tentatively TRBD1 or TRBD2 (5 bases each). The CDR3 covers 13 residues. Germline lookup yields CDR1 SQVTM and CDR2 ANQGSEA. V lost 7 bases and J 5 bases, leaving 17 bases between the germline ends. The CDR3 sequence is CSGDPGTGETQYF. The CDR3, as DNA: TGCAGCGGAGATCCCGGGACGGGGGAGACCCAGTACTTC.

J is TRBJ2-5 and V is TRBV5-1; weak D call: TRBD2 (6 bases). The germline gives CDR1 SGHRS, CDR2 YFSETQ. Trimming shortened V by 0 bases and J by 4 bases, and 13 bases separated the two germline ends. The CDR3 has 15 amino acids. The CDR3 sequence is CASSLVGEVAETQYF. The CDR3 DNA sequence: TGCGCCAGCAGCTTGGTAGGGGAGGTCGCAGAGACCCAGTACTTC.

The table lists this clonotype with a few counts. The gene calls are TRBV7-2 and TRBJ2-3; weak D call: TRBD1 (5 bases). V was trimmed by 1 base and J by 4 bases, leaving 9 bases between them. Germline values: CDR1 SGHTA, CDR2 FQGNSA. The length of the CDR3 is 14 residues. The CDR3 DNA reads as TGTGCCAGCAGCTTAGTGTGGGGCCCAGATACGCAGTATTTT. Translating gives CASSLVWGPDTQYF.

This chain joins TRBV24-1 and TRBJ2-7; no firm D call. This CDR3 region has 13 residues. Germline CDR1 KGHDR, CDR2 SFDVKD. Trimming removed 3 bases from V and 3 bases from J, with 8 bases in between. CDR3 coding DNA: TGTGCCACCAGTGATCCCCCTCGCTACGAGCAGTACTTC. Residues: CATSDPPRYEQYF.

This clonotype has more than one count but fewer than ten. V and J are TRBV7-9 and TRBJ2-1; 9 bases match TRBD2. There are 15 residues in the CDR3. After removal of 3 bases from V and 5 bases from J, the junction contained 5 bases not matched to a gene. Per the germline V gene, CDR1 is SEHNR and CDR2 is FQNEAQ (reference sequence). CDR3 in DNA: TGTGCCAGCAGCTTCCCGACTAGCGGTCACAATGAGCAGTTCTTC. This translates into CASSFPTSGHNEQFF.

The CDR3 DNA is TGTGCCAGCAGCTCACCACCGGGCCAGACGCCCCACTTT. As protein: CASSSPPGQTPHF. This sequence joins TRBV11-2 and TRBJ1-6, with D hard to call. Germline V gene data show CDR1 as SGHAT and CDR2 as FQNNGV. This CDR3 is built from 13 residues. Trimming stripped 4 bases from V and 18 bases from J, with 19 bases between. Complete variable domain (other parts from reference TRBV11-2 and TRBJ1-6): EAGVAQSPRYKIIEKRQSVAFWCNPISGHATLYWYQQILGQGPKLLIQFQNNGVVDDSQLPKDRFSAERLKGVDSTLKIQPAKLEDSAVYLCASSSPPGQTPHFGNGTRLTVT.

V is TRBV4-3 and J is TRBJ2-3, with 14 positions matching TRBD2. Germline V gene sequence: CDR1 LGHNA, CDR2 YSLEER. CDR3 length equals 16 residues. With 1 base clipped from V and 5 bases from J, the junction kept 2 bases outside the gene matches. CDR3 amino acids: CASSQGLAGGRDTQYF. In DNA form, the CDR3 reads TGCGCCAGCAGCCAAGGACTAGCGGGAGGGAGAGATACGCAGTATTTT.

The sample holds a few counts of this clonotype. This chain joins TRBV27 and TRBJ2-1; 11 positions agree with TRBD2. The length of the CDR3 is 17 residues. V lost 2 bases, J lost 0 bases, and 3 bases stayed unmatched. Germline CDR1 reads MNHEY; CDR2 reads SMNVEV (reference sequence). DNA of the CDR3: TGTGCCAGCAGTTTAACTAGCGGGAGTCGCTCCTACAATGAGCAGTTCTTC. Translating gives CASSLTSGSRSYNEQFF.

The rearrangement joins TRBV19 to TRBJ1-5; 12 bases fit TRBD1. The CDR3 loop spans 13 amino acids. Germline V gives CDR1 LNHDA, CDR2 SQIVND (reference sequence). Trimming at V came to 8 bases and at J to 7 bases, leaving 3 bases not matched to a gene. This CDR3 reads CASGTGGEQPQHF. As DNA, the CDR3 is TGTGCCAGTGGGACAGGGGGCGAGCAGCCCCAGCATTTT.